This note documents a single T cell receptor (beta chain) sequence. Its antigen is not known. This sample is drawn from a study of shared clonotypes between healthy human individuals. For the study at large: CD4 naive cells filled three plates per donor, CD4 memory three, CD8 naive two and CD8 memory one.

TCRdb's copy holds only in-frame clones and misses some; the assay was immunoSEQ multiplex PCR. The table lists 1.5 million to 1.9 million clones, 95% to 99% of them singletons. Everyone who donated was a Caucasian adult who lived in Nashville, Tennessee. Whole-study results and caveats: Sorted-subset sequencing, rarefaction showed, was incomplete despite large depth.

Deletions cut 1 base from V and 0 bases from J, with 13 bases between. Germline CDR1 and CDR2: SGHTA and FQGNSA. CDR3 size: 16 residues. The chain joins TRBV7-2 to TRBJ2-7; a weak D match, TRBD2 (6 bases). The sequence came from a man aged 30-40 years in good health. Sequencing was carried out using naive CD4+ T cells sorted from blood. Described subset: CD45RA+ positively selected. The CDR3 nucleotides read TGTGCCAGCAGCTTAGGGGGCGGGGTAAGCTCCTACGAGCAGTACTTC. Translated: CASSLGGGVSSYEQYF.